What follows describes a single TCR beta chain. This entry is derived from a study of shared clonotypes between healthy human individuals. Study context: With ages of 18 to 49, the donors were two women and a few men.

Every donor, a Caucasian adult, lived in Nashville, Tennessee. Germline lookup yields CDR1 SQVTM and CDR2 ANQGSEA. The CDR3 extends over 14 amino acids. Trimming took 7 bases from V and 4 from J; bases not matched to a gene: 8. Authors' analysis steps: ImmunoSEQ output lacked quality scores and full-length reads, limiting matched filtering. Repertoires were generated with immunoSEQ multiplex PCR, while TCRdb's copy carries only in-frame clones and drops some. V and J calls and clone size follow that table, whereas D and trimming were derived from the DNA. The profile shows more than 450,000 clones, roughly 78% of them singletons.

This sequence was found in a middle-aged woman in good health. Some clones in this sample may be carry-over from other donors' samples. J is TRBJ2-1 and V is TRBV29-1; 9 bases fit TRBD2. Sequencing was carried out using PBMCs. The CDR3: CSGRGRAGYNEQFF. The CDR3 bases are TGCAGCGGACGCGGGAGGGCCGGATACAATGAGCAGTTCTTC.